These 11 T cell receptor beta chains came from one sample sequenced in a study of CD8 T cells in Susac syndrome. Random hexamers were used to reverse transcribe the RNA input (roughly 0.5 to 1 ug). Each CDR3 protein gets one entry after TCRdb re-called the immunoSEQ multiplex PCR reads with MiXCR. The data hold over 150,000 distinct CDR3 sequences, with over 85% observed a single time. The sequenced sample was CD4+ T cells from PBMCs. The receptors here all came from a human donor with multiple sclerosis.

The gene calls are TRBV7-9 and TRBJ2-1; D is perhaps TRBD2 (6 bases). The V end was cut by 5 bases, the J end by 5 bases, with 16 bases between. Germline CDR1 is SEHNR and CDR2 is FQNEAQ (reference sequence). The CDR3 contains 15 residues. The CDR3 sequence: CASSHRDWEDNEQFF. The CDR3 nucleotides read TGTGCCAGCAGCCACCGGGACTGGGAGGACAATGAGCAGTTCTTC. Combining the CDR3 with reference TRBV7-9 and TRBJ2-1 gives the whole variable domain DTGVSQNPRHKITKRGQNVTFRCDPISEHNRLYWYRQTLGQGPEFLTYFQNEAQLEKSRLLSDRFSAERPKGSFSTLEIQRTEQGDSAMYLCASSHRDWEDNEQFFGPGTRLTVL.

This chain uses TRBV6-2 or TRBV6-3 with TRBJ2-7; TRBD1 aligns across 9 bases. Per germline, CDR1 MNHEY and CDR2 SVGEGT. The CDR3 covers 13 residues. With V trimmed by 5 bases and J by 4 bases, 3 bases remained unmatched. The CDR3 loop reads CASSTGGAYEQYF. DNA of the CDR3: TGTGCCAGCAGTACAGGGGGCGCATACGAGCAGTACTTC.

The rearrangement joins TRBV18 to TRBJ2-5, with D maybe TRBD2 (6 bases). CDR1 is KGHSH and CDR2 is LQKENI in the germline V gene. Trimming removed 3 bases from V and 5 bases from J, with 16 bases in between. The CDR3 length is 15 residues. The CDR3 region is CASSPSPGAWETQYF. CDR3 in DNA: TGTGCCAGCTCACCGTCTCCGGGAGCTTGGGAGACCCAGTACTTC.

The chain links TRBV6-6 to TRBJ2-7; D is ambiguous. The CDR3 runs to 13 residues. V gave up 6 bases and J gave up 3 bases, with 12 bases separating them. CDR1 MNHNY and CDR2 SVGAGI come from the germline V gene (reference sequence). CDR3 region: CASRPPSGYEQYF. CDR3 DNA sequence: TGTGCCAGCAGGCCCCCATCAGGCTACGAGCAGTACTTC.

The chain couples TRBV12-3 or TRBV12-4 to TRBJ1-2; D uncertain. V lost 1 base and J 0 bases, leaving 3 bases between the germline ends. The CDR3 has 13 amino acids. The CDR3 region has the DNA TGTGCCAGCAGTTTAGACCCTAACTATGGCTACACCTTC. Its translation is CASSLDPNYGYTF.

The gene calls are TRBV15 and TRBJ2-7; 8 bases agree with TRBD2. The junction had 14 bases not matched to a gene; V was cut back by 5 bases and J by 2 bases. This CDR3 is 17 amino acids long. Germline V gene sequence: CDR1 LNHNV, CDR2 YYDKDF (reference sequence). CDR3 nucleotides: TGTGCCACCAGCGAAAGGGCGGAGGCGGGGGGCCCCTACGAGCAGTACTTC. Amino acid sequence: CATSERAEAGGPYEQYF.

This chain uses TRBV6-2 or TRBV6-3 with TRBJ2-1; 8 positions match TRBD2. With 2 bases clipped from V and 9 bases from J, the junction kept 6 bases outside the gene matches. The V gene's germline CDR1 is MNHEY and CDR2 SVGEGT. This CDR3 is 14 amino acids long. In nucleotides, the CDR3 is TGTGCCAGCAGTTACCAGGGACGGGGGGGTGAGCAGTTCTTC. Translating it yields CASSYQGRGGEQFF.

V and J are TRBV20-1 and TRBJ1-2, with D unclear. Trimming left V 8 bases short and J 2 bases short, with 9 bases between. The CDR3 runs 11 residues. Germline CDR1 is DFQATT and CDR2 is SNEGSKA (reference sequence). In nucleotides, the CDR3 is TGCAGTCCGCAGGCGAACTATGGCTACACCTTC. This encodes CSPQANYGYTF.

The J gene is TRBJ1-4, the V gene TRBV16; maybe TRBD1 (6 bases). The CDR3 totals 16 residues. Germline values: CDR1 KGHSY, CDR2 FQNENV. Trimming pared 0 bases from V and 10 bases from J, leaving 18 bases between. The CDR3 nucleotides read TGTGCCAGCAGCCAATCCCGTTGGACAGCGCAAGGAAAACTGTTTTTT. Protein sequence: CASSQSRWTAQGKLFF. The full variable domain, completed using reference TRBV16 and TRBJ1-4, is GEEVAQTPKHLVRGEGQKAKLYCAPIKGHSYVFWYQQVLKNEFKFLISFQNENVFDETGMPKERFSAKCLPNSPCSLEIQATKLEDSAVYFCASSQSRWTAQGKLFFGSGTQLSVL.

The chain joins TRBV4-3 to TRBJ2-5, with D possibly TRBD1 on 8 matching bases. CDR3 length: 14 residues. The germline V and J ends were trimmed by 4 bases and 5 bases, with 14 bases remaining between them. Germline CDR1 reads LGHNA; CDR2 reads YSLEER. The CDR3 loop is CASSLHRGGETQYF. As DNA, the CDR3 is TGCGCCAGCAGCCTCCACAGGGGGGGTGAGACCCAGTACTTC.

Note on this clonotype: At one of its ends the junction is not consistent with the germline gene, which may arise from a read error. CDR3 protein: CASKDSENTIYF. CDR3 bases: TGCGCAAGCAAGGACTCTGAAAACACCATATATTTT. The chain combines TRBV5-1 with TRBJ1-3, with no clear D. Looked up from germline, CDR1 is SGHRS and CDR2 is YFSETQ. This CDR3 is 12 amino acids long.